The source of this T cell receptor (beta chain) is a study of HIV-infected patients and healthy controls. TCRdb used MiXCR to reprocess the 5' RACE reads, holding one entry per CDR3 protein. This sample has roughly 68,000 distinct CDR3 sequences, with about a fifth found just once. The CDR3 contains 20 residues. The germline V gene encodes CDR1 LGHNA and CDR2 YNFKEQ. The ends were cut back, 0 bases at V and 1 base at J, with 22 bases in the middle. This clonotype was recorded a few times. The receptor's source is a human donor in good health. The V gene is TRBV4-2, the J gene TRBJ2-4; no clear D gene. The sample comprised CD4+ T cells from blood. CDR3 sequence: CASSQEFGSGQLLAKNIQYF. The CDR3 DNA sequence: TGTGCCAGCAGCCAAGAATTTGGGTCAGGCCAGTTATTGGCCAAAAACATTCAGTACTTC.